The T cell receptor beta chain described here comes from a study of blood T cell repertoires in COVID-19. V lost 5 bases and J lost 5, with 10 bases in between. This CDR3 is 14 amino acids long. Germline lookup yields CDR1 SNHLY and CDR2 FYNNEI. Data came from immunoSEQ multiplex PCR; TCRdb stores just in-frame clones and leaves some out. The sample holds roughly 120,000 clones, under 75% seen once. This clonotype was obtained from a woman aged 60 to 75 with acute or convalescent COVID-19. What was sequenced was peripheral blood. The chain carries TRBV2 and TRBJ1-6; D is perhaps TRBD1 (6 bases). The CDR3 sequence is CASSQSGDNSPLHF. In DNA form, the CDR3 reads TGTGCCAGCAGTCAGTCAGGGGATAATTCACCCCTCCACTTT.